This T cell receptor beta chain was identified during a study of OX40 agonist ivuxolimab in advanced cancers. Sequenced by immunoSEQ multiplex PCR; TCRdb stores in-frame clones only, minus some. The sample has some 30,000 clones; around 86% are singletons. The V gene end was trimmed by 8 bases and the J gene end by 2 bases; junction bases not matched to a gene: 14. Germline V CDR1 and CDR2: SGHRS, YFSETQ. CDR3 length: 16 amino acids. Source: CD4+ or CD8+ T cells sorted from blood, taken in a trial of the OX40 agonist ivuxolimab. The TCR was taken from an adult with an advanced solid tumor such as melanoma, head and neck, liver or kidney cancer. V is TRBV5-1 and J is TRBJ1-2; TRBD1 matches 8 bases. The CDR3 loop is CARYSFGTGKNYGYTF. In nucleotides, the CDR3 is TGCGCCAGATATTCCTTTGGGACAGGAAAAAACTATGGCTACACCTTC.